This T cell receptor beta chain emerged from a study of cytomegalovirus exposure and HLA in healthy donors. Study results and limitations: Association of a missense DCLRE1C variant with TCR beta V- and J-gene trimming was reported in a later analysis.

V shed 5 bases and J 10 bases; nucleotides not matched to a gene: 13. CDR1 is SNHLY and CDR2 is FYNNEI in the germline V gene. The CDR3 has 14 amino acids. Turning to this clone: Its antigen remains unknown.

The PCR ran on 60 Vbeta and 13 Jbeta primers. TCRdb's copy holds only in-frame clones and misses some; the assay was immunoSEQ multiplex PCR. The data contain about 87,000 clones, 65% to 75% of them singletons. The sequence was collected from a man between 25 and 39 years old in good health and CMV-seropositive. The genes are TRBV2 and TRBJ1-2; TRBD1 matches 7 bases. Sequences were obtained from PBMCs. The chain's CDR3 is CASSKNRGPYDYTF. The DNA for the CDR3 is TGTGCCAGCAGTAAGAACAGGGGACCTTACGACTACACCTTC.